This T cell receptor beta chain emerged from a study of T-cell reconstitution after alpha-beta-depleted transplantation in children. Unique molecular identifiers were built into the TCRbeta library. Each CDR3 protein is one row after TCRdb ran MiXCR on the PCR reads. The sample consists of roughly 570,000 distinct CDR3 sequences, approximately 30% of them appearing once. The receptor's source is a boy under two years old with Wiskott-Aldrich syndrome, due to receive a stem cell transplant. Sample: PBMCs, taken before TCRalphabeta/CD19-depleted stem cell transplant.

The CDR3 protein is CASSFPREGRYEQYF. The CDR3 bases are TGTGCCAGCAGCTTTCCCCGGGAGGGCCGCTACGAGCAGTACTTC. The chain is built from TRBV5-6 and TRBJ2-7, with 8 nucleotides matching TRBD2. Germline V gene lookup returns CDR1 SGHDT and CDR2 YYEEEE. The CDR3 runs to 15 residues. V was pared by 2 bases and J by 3 bases, with 7 bases of the junction left unmatched.